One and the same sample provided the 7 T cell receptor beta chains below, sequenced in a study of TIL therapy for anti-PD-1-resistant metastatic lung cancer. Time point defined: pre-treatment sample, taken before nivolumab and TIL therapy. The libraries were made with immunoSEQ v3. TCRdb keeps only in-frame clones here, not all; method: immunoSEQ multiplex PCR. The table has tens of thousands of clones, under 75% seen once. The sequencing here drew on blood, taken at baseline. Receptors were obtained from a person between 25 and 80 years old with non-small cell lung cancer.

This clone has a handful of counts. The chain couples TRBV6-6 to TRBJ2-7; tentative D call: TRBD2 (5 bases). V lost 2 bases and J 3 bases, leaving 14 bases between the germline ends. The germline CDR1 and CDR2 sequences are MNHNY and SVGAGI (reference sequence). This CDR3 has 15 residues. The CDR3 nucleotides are TGTGCCAGCAGTTACGGTCGGGGAAGGGACTACGAGCAGTACTTC. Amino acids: CASSYGRGRDYEQYF.

CDR3 coding DNA: TGCGCCAGCAGCTTGGACCCAGAGGCGACCCAGTACTTC. The encoded protein is CASSLDPEATQYF. The genes are TRBV5-1 and TRBJ2-5; D uncertain. The V gene lost 0 bases and the J gene lost 7 bases, with 10 bases spanning the gap. This CDR3 is built from 13 residues. In germline, CDR1 is SGHRS, CDR2 YFSETQ. Together with reference TRBV5-1 and TRBJ2-5, the CDR3 gives the full variable domain: KAGVTQTPRYLIKTRGQQVTLSCSPISGHRSVSWYQQTPGQGLQFLFEYFSETQRNKGNFPGRFSGRQFSNSRSEMNVSTLELGDSALYLCASSLDPEATQYFGPGTRLLVL.

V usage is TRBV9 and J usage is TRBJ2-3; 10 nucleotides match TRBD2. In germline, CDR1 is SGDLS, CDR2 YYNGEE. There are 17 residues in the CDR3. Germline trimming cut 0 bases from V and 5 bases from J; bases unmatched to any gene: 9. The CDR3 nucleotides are TGTGCCAGCAGCGTAGATGGCAGCGGGAGGGGACGAGATACGCAGTATTTT. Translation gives CASSVDGSGRGRDTQYF.

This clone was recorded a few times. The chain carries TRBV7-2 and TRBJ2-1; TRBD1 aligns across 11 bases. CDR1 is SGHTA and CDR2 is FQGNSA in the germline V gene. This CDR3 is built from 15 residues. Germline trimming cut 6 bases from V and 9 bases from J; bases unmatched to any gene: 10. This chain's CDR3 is CASSLGTGGRGEQFF. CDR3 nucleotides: TGTGCCAGCAGTCTCGGGACAGGGGGACGAGGTGAGCAGTTCTTC.

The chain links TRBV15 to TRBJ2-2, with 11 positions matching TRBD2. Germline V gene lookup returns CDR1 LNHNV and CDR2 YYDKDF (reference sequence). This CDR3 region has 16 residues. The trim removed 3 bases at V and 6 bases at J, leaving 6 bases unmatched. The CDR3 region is CATSSLAGGRSGELFF. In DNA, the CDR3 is TGTGCCACCAGCAGTTTAGCGGGAGGGAGGTCCGGGGAGCTGTTTTTT.

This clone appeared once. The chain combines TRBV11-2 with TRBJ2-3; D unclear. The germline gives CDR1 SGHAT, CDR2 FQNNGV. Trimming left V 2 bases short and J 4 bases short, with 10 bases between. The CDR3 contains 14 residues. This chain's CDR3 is CASSLYTPSDTQYF. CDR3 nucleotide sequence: TGTGCCAGCAGCTTATATACGCCCTCAGATACGCAGTATTTT.

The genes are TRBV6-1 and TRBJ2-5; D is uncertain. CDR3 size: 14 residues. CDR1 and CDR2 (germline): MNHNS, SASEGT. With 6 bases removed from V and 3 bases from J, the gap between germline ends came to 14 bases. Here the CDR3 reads CASSKLRLEETQYF. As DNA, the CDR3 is TGTGCCAGCAGCAAACTTCGACTTGAAGAGACCCAGTACTTC.